These T cell receptor beta chains were read from a single sample in a study of T cell responses to AZD1222 COVID-19 vaccine. Assay: immunoSEQ multiplex PCR; the TCRdb copy retains only in-frame clones and omits some. The sample yields 90,000 to 120,000 clones, roughly 87% seen once. The sample was peripheral blood, taken on day 0 of AZD1222 vaccination. These receptors came from an adult in good health. Both conserved end residues are part of each CDR3. The order of the fields is clone size, J gene, V gene, D gene, CDR3 DNA, CDR3 protein. A D gene is named only where the DNA matches it firmly. A clone size is listed for some rows: how often the clone was seen (once, few, many), or a class if it is expanded.

NA TRBJ1-2 TRBV7-2 TRBD1 TGTGCCAGCAGCTTAGGCGGGACAGGGACCCATGGCTACACCTTC CASSLGGTGTHGYTF
NA TRBJ2-1 TRBV19 TRBD2 TGTGCCAGTAGTATTGGGACTAGCGGGCTTAGTGAGCAGTTCTTC CASSIGTSGLSEQFF
NA TRBJ2-7 TRBV5-6 TRBD1 TGTGCCAGCAGCACAGTCACGGGGACAGTTCGGTACGAGCAGTACTTC CASSTVTGTVRYEQYF
NA TRBJ2-1 TRBV6-2/TRBV6-3 NA TGTGCCAGCAGCCCCAGGGTCAATGAGCAGTTCTTC CASSPRVNEQFF
NA TRBJ2-7 TRBV6-6 TRBD1 TGTGCCAGCAGTCTAAGAGCCCCGACAGGGAGTAATCTCCACGAGCAGTACTTC CASSLRAPTGSNLHEQYF
NA TRBJ1-5 TRBV28 NA TGTGCCAGCAGTTTAGGACACCTTAATCAGCCCCAGCATTTT CASSLGHLNQPQHF
NA TRBJ2-7 TRBV27 TRBD1 TGTGCCAGCAGTTTAAGGCAGGGGGCCTGGGAGCAGTACTTC CASSLRQGAWEQYF
NA TRBJ1-1 TRBV28 NA TGTGCCAGCAGTAAGCTCGGACGCTCCCCGAACACTGAAGCTTTCTTT CASSKLGRSPNTEAFF
NA TRBJ2-1 TRBV5-6 NA TGTGCCAGCAGCGCGGAACAGGGTAACGTCCCTGAGCAGTTCTTC CASSAEQGNVPEQFF
NA TRBJ2-7 TRBV16 NA TGTGCCAGCAGCCAGTCGGGACACCCTGCGCCCGAGCAGTACTTC CASSQSGHPAPEQYF
NA TRBJ1-2 TRBV4-3 NA TGCGCCAGCAGCCAAGAGGCGGCCAGTTCCTATGGCTACACCTTC CASSQEAASSYGYTF
NA TRBJ1-2 TRBV24-1 NA TGTGCCACCAGTGATTATGGCCCGGGCACCCCGAGGGGTGGCTACACCTTC CATSDYGPGTPRGGYTF
NA TRBJ2-7 TRBV9 TRBD2 TGTGCCAGCAGCGCGATGGGGGGGTCTCCCTTACTTGAGCAGTACTTC CASSAMGGSPLLEQYF
NA TRBJ2-3 TRBV27 NA TGTGCCAGCAGTTTAAAGCAACGGGGGTCAGATACGCAGTATTTT CASSLKQRGSDTQYF
NA TRBJ2-7 TRBV3-1/TRBV3-2 NA TGTGCCAGCAGCCAAGGGCTACACGAGCAGTACTTC CASSQGLHEQYF
NA TRBJ2-2 TRBV28 NA TGTGCCAGCAGCCCTACCGGAGGACCGGGGACCGGGGAGCTGTTTTTT CASSPTGGPGTGELFF
NA TRBJ2-1 TRBV6-5 TRBD2 TGTGCCAGCAGTTCCCTGGCGGGAGGGCTGGATGAGCAGTTCTTC CASSSLAGGLDEQFF
once TRBJ2-2 TRBV4-3 TRBD2 TGCGCCAGCAGCCAAGAATGGCTAGCGGGGAACACCGGGGAGCTGTTTTTT CASSQEWLAGNTGELFF
once TRBJ2-1 TRBV27 TRBD1 TGTGCCAGCGCCCAGGGACAGGGGTTGTCCTACAATGAGCAGTTCTTC CASAQGQGLSYNEQFF
NA TRBJ1-2 TRBV12-3/TRBV12-4 TRBD1 TGTGCCAGCAGTTCCACAGGGGGCTGGGGCTACACCTTC CASSSTGGWGYTF
NA TRBJ2-1 TRBV4-3 NA TGCGCCAGCAGCCAAGACTACAGCAGGAATGAGCAGTTCTTC CASSQDYSRNEQFF
NA TRBJ1-1 TRBV27 NA TGTGCCAGCAGTACAGGGAACACTGAAGCTTTCTTT CASSTGNTEAFF
once TRBJ1-2 TRBV3-1/TRBV3-2 TRBD1 TGTGCCAGCAGCCAATCCTTTGGGACAGGGGGTTCCTATGGCTACACCTTC CASSQSFGTGGSYGYTF
NA TRBJ1-2 TRBV19 NA TGTGCCTCTAGTGACGGGACAAAGGTTTATGGCTACACCTTC CASSDGTKVYGYTF
NA TRBJ2-1 TRBV4-1 NA TGCGCCAGCAGCTCGCGACAGGTTTGGAATGAGCAGTTCTTC CASSSRQVWNEQFF
NA TRBJ1-1 TRBV30 NA TGTGCCTGGACCGCCCAGTGGGGGGTCACTGAAGCTTTCTTT CAWTAQWGVTEAFF
NA TRBJ2-1 TRBV6-2/TRBV6-3 NA TGTGCCAGCAGTCGGACAGAAAGCTCCTACAATGAGCAGTTCTTC CASSRTESSYNEQFF
NA TRBJ2-5 TRBV29-1 NA TGCAGCGTTGCGGGGGTGAGGGAGACCCAGTACTTC CSVAGVRETQYF
NA TRBJ1-1 TRBV4-2 NA TGTGCCAGCAGCCCCGTCGGGGGGCCGAACACTGAAGCTTTCTTT CASSPVGGPNTEAFF
NA TRBJ2-3 TRBV12-5 NA TGTGCTAGTGGGGGGATGGGGGCTGCAGATACGCAGTATTTT CASGGMGAADTQYF
NA TRBJ1-2 TRBV5-5 NA TGTGCCAGCAGCTCCACGGACTTGGAGAATTATGGCTACACCTTC CASSSTDLENYGYTF
NA TRBJ2-7 TRBV5-1 NA TGCGCCAGCAGCTTGACAGGGACGTCAAACGAGCAGTACTTC CASSLTGTSNEQYF
NA TRBJ1-2 TRBV19 NA TGTGCCAGTAGTATAGGTGGGACCAACTATGGCTACACCTTC CASSIGGTNYGYTF
NA TRBJ2-5 TRBV2 TRBD2 TGTGCCAGCAGTGAAACACTTCCACTAGCGGGGGATGAGACCCAGTACTTC CASSETLPLAGDETQYF
NA TRBJ2-7 TRBV21-1 NA TGTGCCAGCAGCAAAGGACAGGCATCGGAATTAAGCTACGAGCAGTACTTC CASSKGQASELSYEQYF
few TRBJ1-2 TRBV2 NA TGTGCCAGCAGTCCCGCTCCCCTGACAAGCTATAACTATGGCTACACCTTC CASSPAPLTSYNYGYTF
NA TRBJ2-1 TRBV7-8 NA TGTGCCAGCAGAGGACTACCGGGACTCGAAAAACACAATGAGCAGTTCTTC CASRGLPGLEKHNEQFF
once TRBJ1-3 TRBV5-6 NA TGTGCCAGCAGCTTCTTGGGGGGGAACACCATATATTTT CASSFLGGNTIYF
NA TRBJ2-6 TRBV27 TRBD1 TGTGCCAGCAGTTCCGGACAGGGTTTGGCTGGGGCCAACGTCCTGACTTTC CASSSGQGLAGANVLTF
NA TRBJ1-1 TRBV19 NA TGTGCCAGTACCAGGAGGAACACTGAAGCTTTCTTT CASTRRNTEAFF
NA TRBJ2-3 TRBV6-4 NA TGTGCCAGCAGTGATAAAGGGGATAGCACAGATACGCAGTATTTT CASSDKGDSTDTQYF
NA TRBJ2-5 TRBV6-6 NA TGTGCCAGCAGCCCTACTCATGTAGGGGCAGAGACCCAGTACTTC CASSPTHVGAETQYF
once TRBJ2-6 TRBV19 NA TGTGCCAGTAGAGACACATCTGGGGCCAACGTCCTGACTTTC CASRDTSGANVLTF
NA TRBJ1-5 TRBV15 NA TGTGCCACCAGCAGAGATAGGGGCGCTTTCAATCAGCCCCAGCATTTT CATSRDRGAFNQPQHF
once TRBJ2-5 TRBV12-5 TRBD1 TGTGCTAGTCGGGGACAGACCCAAGAGACCCAGTACTTC CASRGQTQETQYF
once TRBJ1-2 TRBV4-2 NA TGTGCCAGCAGCCACGCCCAGACAGCTAACTATGGCTACACCTTC CASSHAQTANYGYTF
NA TRBJ1-2 TRBV11-2 NA TGTGCCAGCAGCTTGGGAGAGAATGTGTATGGCTACACCTTC CASSLGENVYGYTF
NA TRBJ1-2 TRBV27 NA TGTGCCAGCAGGCCCACAGGGAGTTCGGGCTATGGCTACACCTTC CASRPTGSSGYGYTF
many TRBJ2-5 TRBV14 TRBD1 TGTGCCAGCAGCCGACTGACAGGGGTCCGGGAGACCCAGTACTTC CASSRLTGVRETQYF
NA TRBJ2-4 TRBV4-2 TRBD1 TGTGCCAGCAGCCAAGATAACGGACAGGGAGACATTCAGTACTTC CASSQDNGQGDIQYF
NA TRBJ1-5 TRBV19 NA TGTGCCAGTAGTGCATCGGGGGGCAATCAGCCCCAGCATTTT CASSASGGNQPQHF
NA TRBJ1-2 TRBV9 TRBD1 TGTGCCAGCAGCCCAACCAACAGGGGGGACGACTATGGCTACACCTTC CASSPTNRGDDYGYTF
NA TRBJ2-7 TRBV6-5 NA TGTGCCACCCGCCCCCCGACCGTCTACGAGCAGTACTTC CATRPPTVYEQYF
NA TRBJ1-6 TRBV6-1 NA TGTGCCAGCAGTGAAGTTGGACATTCTTCACCCCTCCACTTT CASSEVGHSSPLHF
NA TRBJ2-7 TRBV29-1 NA TGCAGCGTCAAACTAGACTGGGACTACGAGCAGTACTTC CSVKLDWDYEQYF
NA TRBJ1-2 TRBV4-1 NA TGCGCCAGCAGCCAAGATTCTATGACATCCGGGGGGGGTGGCTACACCTTC CASSQDSMTSGGGGYTF